This T cell receptor beta chain was captured in a study of blood T cell repertoires in COVID-19. Study-level background: The study drew acute and convalescent COVID-19 samples from the United States, Italy and Spain. T cells, B-cell-depleted T cells, or PBMCs supplied cDNA or gDNA.

The CDR3 is made up of 17 amino acids. V was trimmed by 2 bases and J by 1 base, leaving 18 bases between them. CDR1 GTSNPN and CDR2 SVGIG come from the germline V gene (reference sequence). Original methodology: The authors estimated nucleated cell counts from reference gene primer amplification. Some clones are missing from TCRdb's copy, which holds only in-frame ones; the method was immunoSEQ multiplex PCR. Clone size and V and J calls were adopted from that table, with D and trimming inferred from the DNA. The data hold 250,000 or so clones, with around 84% observed a single time. The J gene is TRBJ2-1, the V gene TRBV30; D unresolved. Sequencing was done on a sample of peripheral blood. This clonotype originated in a woman in her thirties or forties who had recovered from COVID-19. The CDR3: CAWSPRVVGYSYNEQFF. The CDR3 DNA follows: TGTGCCTGGAGTCCACGGGTTGTCGGGTATTCCTACAATGAGCAGTTCTTC.